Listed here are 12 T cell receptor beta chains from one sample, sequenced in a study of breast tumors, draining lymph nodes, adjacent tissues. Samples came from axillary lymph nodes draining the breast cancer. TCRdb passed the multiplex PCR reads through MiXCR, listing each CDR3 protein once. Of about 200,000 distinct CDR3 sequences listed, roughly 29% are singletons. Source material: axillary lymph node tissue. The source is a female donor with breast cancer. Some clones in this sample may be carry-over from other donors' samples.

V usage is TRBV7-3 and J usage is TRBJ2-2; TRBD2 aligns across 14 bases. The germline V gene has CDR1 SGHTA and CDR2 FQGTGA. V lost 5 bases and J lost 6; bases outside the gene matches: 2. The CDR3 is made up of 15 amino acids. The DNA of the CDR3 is TGTGCCAGCAGCAAGACTAGCGGGAGGGCCGGGGAGCTGTTTTTT. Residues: CASSKTSGRAGELFF.

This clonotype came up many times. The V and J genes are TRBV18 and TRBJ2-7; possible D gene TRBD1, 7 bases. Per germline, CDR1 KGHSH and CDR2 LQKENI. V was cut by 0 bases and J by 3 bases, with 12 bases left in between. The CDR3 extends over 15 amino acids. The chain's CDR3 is CASSPPSGGGYEQYF. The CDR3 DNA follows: TGTGCCAGCTCACCACCGTCAGGGGGAGGCTACGAGCAGTACTTC.

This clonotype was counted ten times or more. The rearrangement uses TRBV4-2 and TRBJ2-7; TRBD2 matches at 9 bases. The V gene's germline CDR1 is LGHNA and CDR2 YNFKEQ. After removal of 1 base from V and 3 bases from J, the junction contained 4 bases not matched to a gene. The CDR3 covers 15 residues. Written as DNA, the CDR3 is TGTGCCAGCAGCCAAGGATCTAGCGGGAACTACGAGCAGTACTTC. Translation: CASSQGSSGNYEQYF.

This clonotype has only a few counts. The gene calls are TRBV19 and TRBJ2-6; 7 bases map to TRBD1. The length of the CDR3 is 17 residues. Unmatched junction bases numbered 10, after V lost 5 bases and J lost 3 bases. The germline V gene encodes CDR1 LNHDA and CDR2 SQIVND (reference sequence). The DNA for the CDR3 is TGTGCCAGTAGTGTGACAGGGCAATACTTTGGGGCCAACGTCCTGACTTTC. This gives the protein CASSVTGQYFGANVLTF. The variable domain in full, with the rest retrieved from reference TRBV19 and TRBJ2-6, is DGGITQSPKYLFRKEGQNVTLSCEQNLNHDAMYWYRQDPGQGLRLIYYSQIVNDFQKGDIAEGYSVSREKKESFPLTVTSAQKNPTAFYLCASSVTGQYFGANVLTFGAGSRLTVL.

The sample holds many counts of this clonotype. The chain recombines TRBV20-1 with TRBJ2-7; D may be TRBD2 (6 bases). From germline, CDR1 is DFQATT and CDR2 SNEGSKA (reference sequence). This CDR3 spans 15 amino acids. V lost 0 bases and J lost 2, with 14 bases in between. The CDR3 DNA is TGCAGTGCTAGAGATACGGGGGTGAACACCTACGAGCAGTACTTC. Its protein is CSARDTGVNTYEQYF.

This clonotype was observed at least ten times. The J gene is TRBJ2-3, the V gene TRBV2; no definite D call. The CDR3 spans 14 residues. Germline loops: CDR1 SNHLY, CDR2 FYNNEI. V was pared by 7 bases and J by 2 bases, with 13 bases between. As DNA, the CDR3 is TGTGCCAGCATGAGTACTATCGACACAGATACGCAGTATTTT. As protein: CASMSTIDTDTQYF.

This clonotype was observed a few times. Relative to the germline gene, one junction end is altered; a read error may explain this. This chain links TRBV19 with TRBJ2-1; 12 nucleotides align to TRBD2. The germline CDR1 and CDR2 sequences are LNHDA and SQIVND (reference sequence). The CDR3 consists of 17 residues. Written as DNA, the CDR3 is TGTGCCAGTAGTATAGGGACTAGCGGGGCCTTGGGGAGTGAGCAGTCCTTC. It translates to CASSIGTSGALGSEQSF.

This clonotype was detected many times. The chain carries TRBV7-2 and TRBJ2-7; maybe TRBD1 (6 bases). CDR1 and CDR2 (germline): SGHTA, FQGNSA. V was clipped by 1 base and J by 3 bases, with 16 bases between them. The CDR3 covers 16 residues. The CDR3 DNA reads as TGTGCCAGCAGCTTAGTTGGGACAAAAAAGAGCTACGAGCAGTACTTC. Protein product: CASSLVGTKKSYEQYF.

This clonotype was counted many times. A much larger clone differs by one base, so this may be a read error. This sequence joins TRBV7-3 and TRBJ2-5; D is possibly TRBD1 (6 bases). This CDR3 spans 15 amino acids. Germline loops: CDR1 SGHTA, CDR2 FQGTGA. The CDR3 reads CASSLTGTGKETQHF. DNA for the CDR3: TGTGCCAGCAGCTTAACTGGTACAGGGAAAGAGACCCAGCACTTC.

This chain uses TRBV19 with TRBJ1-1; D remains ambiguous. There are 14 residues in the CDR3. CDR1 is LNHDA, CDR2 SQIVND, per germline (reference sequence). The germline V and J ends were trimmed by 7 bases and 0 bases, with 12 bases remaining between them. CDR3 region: CASMVGSMNTEAFF. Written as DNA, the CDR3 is TGTGCCAGTATGGTGGGATCCATGAACACTGAAGCTTTCTTT.

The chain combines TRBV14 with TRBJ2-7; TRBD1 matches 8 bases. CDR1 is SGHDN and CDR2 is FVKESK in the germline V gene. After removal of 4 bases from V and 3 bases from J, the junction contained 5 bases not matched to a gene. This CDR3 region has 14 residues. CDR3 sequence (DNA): TGTGCCAGCAGCCTCTACAGGGGGTACTACGAGCAGTACTTC. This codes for CASSLYRGYYEQYF.

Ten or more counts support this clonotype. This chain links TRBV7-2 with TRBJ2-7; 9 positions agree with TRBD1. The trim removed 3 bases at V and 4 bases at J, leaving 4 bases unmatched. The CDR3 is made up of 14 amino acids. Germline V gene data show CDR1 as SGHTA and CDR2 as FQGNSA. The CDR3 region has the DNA TGTGCCAGCAGCTTCGGACAGGGGACATACGAGCAGTACTTC. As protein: CASSFGQGTYEQYF.